The TCR beta chain under discussion was sequenced for a study of cytomegalovirus exposure and HLA in healthy donors (dated by TCRdb to 2017 to 2019). Looking at the study overall: A later analysis indicated that the 90 to 150 validation repertoires were generated on the platform also employed for the approximately 700 repertoires of the first cohort. High-throughput TCR immunosequencing, statistical association of individual TCRs with disease status, and machine learning were combined to predict cytomegalovirus infection status. The study was designed to test whether signatures of past pathogen exposure could be identified by cataloging public T cell receptors. Along with the approximately 700-subject first cohort, a separate validation cohort of over 90 different subjects was used.

Donors formed part of the validation cohort, which comprised some 120 subjects and was distinct from the first cohort of 690 or so subjects. Summary of the overall study and its limitations: A total of about 150 TCR beta chains were listed by the study as associated with cytomegalovirus. A later analysis found that TCRs clustered in the first cohort also tended to co-occur in the 95 to 150 validation repertoires, with approximately 93% of cluster scores above 0. A later analysis had no HLA typing for the validation cohort, so co-occurrence there was scored across all 130 or so repertoires. While some public TCRs were present in many individuals, most TCR sequences turned up only very rarely across donors. A few of the identified cytomegalovirus-associated TCR beta chains were confirmed in vitro to be specific for cytomegalovirus antigens. It was suggested by the authors that the approach could potentially be generalized to other disease states and immunological phenotypes. In both the original and validation cohorts, the classifier was reported to diagnose cytomegalovirus status with high specificity and sensitivity.

The protocol used for the library was the immunoSEQ multiplex PCR assay. The authors' analysis ran thus. A statistical classification framework was built to diagnose cytomegalovirus status from the catalog of TCR beta chain sequences. In TCRdb, the immuneACCESS table is reduced to in-frame sequences with V and J assigned. These tables do not hold every clone; where another copy was compared, an unresolved V gene accounts for under half, and the others remain unexplained. The V and J calls and clone size come from that table; D and trimming were worked out from the DNA. In this sample the table shows about 180,000 clones, around nine tenths of which occur a single time. The ten biggest clones cover 2.7% of the sample. Worth noting for this clone: The antigen it recognizes is unknown. Qualities for individual bases were not recorded, and no much larger clone is one base off.

The source is a young man in good health and CMV-seropositive. The sequencing input was PBMCs.

The DNA sequence reads TGTGCCAGCAGCTTACGCTCCGCAGGGGAAGGCACCGGGGAGCTGTTTTTT. It translates as CASSLRSAGEGTGELFF. The receptor chain draws on TRBV7-9 and TRBJ2-2, with TRBD1 tentatively as D gene (6 bases match). CDR1 and CDR2, per the germline V gene (reference sequence), are SEHNR and FQNEAQ. Between the V and J ends, shortened by 2 bases and 4 bases respectively, the junction contains 17 bases. The CDR3, cysteine through phenylalanine, is 17 amino acids long. Solely the CDR3 DNA is kept, with 51 bases framed from the first base.